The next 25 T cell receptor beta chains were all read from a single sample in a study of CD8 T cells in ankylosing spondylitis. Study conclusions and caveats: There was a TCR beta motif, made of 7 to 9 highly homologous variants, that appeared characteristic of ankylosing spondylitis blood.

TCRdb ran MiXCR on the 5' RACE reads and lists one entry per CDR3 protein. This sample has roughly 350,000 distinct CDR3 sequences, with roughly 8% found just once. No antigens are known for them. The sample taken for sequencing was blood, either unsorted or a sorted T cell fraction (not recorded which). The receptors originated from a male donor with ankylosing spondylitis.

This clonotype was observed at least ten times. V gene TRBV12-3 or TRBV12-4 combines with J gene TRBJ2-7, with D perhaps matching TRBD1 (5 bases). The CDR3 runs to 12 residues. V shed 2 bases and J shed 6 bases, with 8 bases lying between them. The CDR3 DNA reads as TGTGCCAGCAGTTTAATGGGGCGCGAGCAGTACTTC. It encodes CASSLMGREQYF.

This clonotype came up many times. As DNA, the CDR3 is TGTGCCAGCAGCTTATCCCGAGGCTACACCTTC. Encoded protein: CASSLSRGYTF. The rearrangement uses TRBV7-9 and TRBJ1-2; D uncertain. The V gene's germline CDR1 is SEHNR and CDR2 FQNEAQ (reference sequence). This CDR3 comprises 11 residues. Trimming removed 2 bases at V and 8 bases at J, with 6 bases between.

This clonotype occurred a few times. CDR3: CASSYSKTRTGLAKNIQYF. The CDR3 DNA sequence: TGTGCCAGCAGTTACTCGAAGACCCGGACAGGACTAGCCAAAAACATTCAGTACTTC. This chain joins TRBV6-2 or TRBV6-3 and TRBJ2-4, with 7 bases identical to TRBD1. Germline CDR1 and CDR2: MNHEY and SVGEGT. The trim removed 0 bases at V and 0 bases at J, leaving 11 bases unmatched. This CDR3 contains 19 residues.

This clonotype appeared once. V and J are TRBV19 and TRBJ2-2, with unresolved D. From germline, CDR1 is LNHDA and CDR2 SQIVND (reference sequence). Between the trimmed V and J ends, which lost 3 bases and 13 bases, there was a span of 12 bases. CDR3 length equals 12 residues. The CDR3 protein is CASSIGPSWLFF. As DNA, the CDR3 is TGTGCCAGTAGTATCGGACCTTCGTGGCTGTTTTTT.

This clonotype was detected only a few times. The DNA of the CDR3 is TGTGCCAGCAGTTTTCGTGGGTCCTACGGTGAGCAGTACTTC. Translating gives CASSFRGSYGEQYF. This chain uses TRBV28 with TRBJ2-7; D is uncertain. Trimming removed 3 bases at V and 7 bases at J, with 16 bases between. This CDR3 comprises 14 residues. Per the germline V gene, CDR1 is MDHEN and CDR2 is SYDVKM.

DNA for the CDR3: TGTGCCAGCAGTTACACTCTAGCGGTCTCCTACGAGCAGTACTTC. Translated: CASSYTLAVSYEQYF. The rearrangement joins TRBV6-5 to TRBJ2-7; 7 positions agree with TRBD2. CDR1 is MNHEY and CDR2 is SVGAGI in the germline V gene. Trimming removed 2 bases from V and 0 bases from J; junction bases left unmatched: 4. This CDR3 region has 15 residues.

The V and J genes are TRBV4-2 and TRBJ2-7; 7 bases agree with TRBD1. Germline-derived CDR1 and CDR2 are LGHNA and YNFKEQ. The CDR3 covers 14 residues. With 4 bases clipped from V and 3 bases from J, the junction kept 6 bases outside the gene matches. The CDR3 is CASSRNRGYYEQYF. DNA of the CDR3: TGTGCCAGCAGCCGAAACAGGGGATACTACGAGCAGTACTTC.

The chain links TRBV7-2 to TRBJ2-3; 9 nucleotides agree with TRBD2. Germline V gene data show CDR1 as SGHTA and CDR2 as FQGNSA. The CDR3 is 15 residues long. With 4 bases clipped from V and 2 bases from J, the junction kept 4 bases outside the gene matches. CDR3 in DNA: TGTGCCAGCAGCTCTAGCGGGGATTTCACAGATACGCAGTATTTT. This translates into CASSSSGDFTDTQYF.

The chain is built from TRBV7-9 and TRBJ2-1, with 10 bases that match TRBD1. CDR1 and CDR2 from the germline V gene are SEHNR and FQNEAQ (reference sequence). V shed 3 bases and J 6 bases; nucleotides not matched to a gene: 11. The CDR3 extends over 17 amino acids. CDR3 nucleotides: TGTGCCAGCAGCTTGAGGGCCACCGGGACAGGGGCCAATGAGCAGTTCTTC. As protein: CASSLRATGTGANEQFF.

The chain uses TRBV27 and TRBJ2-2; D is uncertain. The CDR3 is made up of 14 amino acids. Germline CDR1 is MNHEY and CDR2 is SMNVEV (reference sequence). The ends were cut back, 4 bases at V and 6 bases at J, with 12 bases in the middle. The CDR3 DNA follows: TGTGCCAGCAGTTCCACCCCGGTTGCCGGGGAGCTGTTTTTT. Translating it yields CASSSTPVAGELFF.

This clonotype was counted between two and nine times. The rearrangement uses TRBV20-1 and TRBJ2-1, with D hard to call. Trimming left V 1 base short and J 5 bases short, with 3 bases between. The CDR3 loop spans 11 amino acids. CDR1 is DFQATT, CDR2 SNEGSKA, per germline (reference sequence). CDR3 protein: CSARADNEQFF. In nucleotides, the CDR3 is TGCAGTGCTAGAGCTGACAATGAGCAGTTCTTC.

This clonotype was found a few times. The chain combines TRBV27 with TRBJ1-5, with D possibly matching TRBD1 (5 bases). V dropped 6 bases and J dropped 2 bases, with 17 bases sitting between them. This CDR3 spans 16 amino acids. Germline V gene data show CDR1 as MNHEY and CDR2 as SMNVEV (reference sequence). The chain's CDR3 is CASSQGSGPGNQPQHF. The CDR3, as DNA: TGTGCCAGCAGCCAAGGGTCAGGGCCGGGCAATCAGCCCCAGCATTTT.

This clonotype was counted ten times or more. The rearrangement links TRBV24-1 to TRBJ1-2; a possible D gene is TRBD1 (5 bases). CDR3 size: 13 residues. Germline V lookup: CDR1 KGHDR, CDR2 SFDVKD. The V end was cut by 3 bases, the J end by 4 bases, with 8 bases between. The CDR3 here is CATSDGGGYGYTF. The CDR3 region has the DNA TGTGCCACCAGTGATGGGGGTGGCTATGGCTACACCTTC.

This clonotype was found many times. As DNA, the CDR3 is TGCAGCGTTGAAGACCCAGGGACTAGTCGGAGCTACAATGAGCAGTTCTTC. Protein: CSVEDPGTSRSYNEQFF. The chain has TRBV29-1 and TRBJ2-1, with 8 bases that match TRBD2. CDR1 is SQVTM and CDR2 is ANQGSEA in the germline V gene. J gave up 3 bases and V 0 bases, and 10 bases lay outside the gene matches. This CDR3 is built from 17 residues.

CDR3 bases: TGTGCCATCAGTGAGACCCGGCAGGGTGGAAACTACGAGCAGTACTTC. It yields the protein CAISETRQGGNYEQYF. The V gene is TRBV10-3, the J gene TRBJ2-7, with D perhaps TRBD1 (5 bases). The CDR3 runs 16 residues. Germline V gives CDR1 ENHRY, CDR2 SYGVKD. V lost 2 bases, J lost 3 bases, and 17 bases lay in between.

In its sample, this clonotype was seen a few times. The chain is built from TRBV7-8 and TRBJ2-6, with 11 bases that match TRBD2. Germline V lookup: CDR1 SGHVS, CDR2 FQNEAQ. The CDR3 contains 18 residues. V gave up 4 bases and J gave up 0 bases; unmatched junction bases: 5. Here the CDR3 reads CASSSRLAGFSGANVLTF. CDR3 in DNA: TGTGCCAGCAGCTCAAGACTAGCGGGATTCTCTGGGGCCAACGTCCTGACTTTC.

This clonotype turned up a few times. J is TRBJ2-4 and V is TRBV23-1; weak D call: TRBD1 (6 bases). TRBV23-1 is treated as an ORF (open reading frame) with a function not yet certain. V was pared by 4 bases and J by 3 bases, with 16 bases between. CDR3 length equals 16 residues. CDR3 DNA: TGCGCCAGCAGTCGGGGTCTCGGACAGAGCAAAAACATTCAGTACTTC. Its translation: CASSRGLGQSKNIQYF.

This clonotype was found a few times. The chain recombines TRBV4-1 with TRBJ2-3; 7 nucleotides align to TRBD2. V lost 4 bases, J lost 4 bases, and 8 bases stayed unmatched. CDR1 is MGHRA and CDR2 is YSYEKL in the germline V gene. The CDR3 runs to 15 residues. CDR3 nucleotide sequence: TGCGCCAGCAGCCGAAGGGAGGGAGTGGCAGATACGCAGTATTTT. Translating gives CASSRREGVADTQYF.

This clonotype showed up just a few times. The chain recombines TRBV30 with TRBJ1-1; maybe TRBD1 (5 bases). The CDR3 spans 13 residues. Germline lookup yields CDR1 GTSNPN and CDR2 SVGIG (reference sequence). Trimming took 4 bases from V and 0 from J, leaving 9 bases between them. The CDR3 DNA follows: TGTGCCTGGAAAGGACACATGAACACTGAAGCTTTCTTT. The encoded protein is CAWKGHMNTEAFF.

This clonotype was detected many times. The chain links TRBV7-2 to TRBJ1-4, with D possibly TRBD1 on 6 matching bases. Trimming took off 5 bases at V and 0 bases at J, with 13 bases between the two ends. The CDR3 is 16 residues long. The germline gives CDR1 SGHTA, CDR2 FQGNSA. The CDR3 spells CASSDKGGATNEKLFF. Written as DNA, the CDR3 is TGTGCCAGCAGCGATAAAGGGGGGGCAACTAATGAAAAACTGTTTTTT. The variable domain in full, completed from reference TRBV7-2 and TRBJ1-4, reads GAGVSQSPSNKVTEKGKDVELRCDPISGHTALYWYRQSLGQGLEFLIYFQGNSAPDKSGLPSDRFSAERTGGSVSTLTIQRTQQEDSAVYLCASSDKGGATNEKLFFGSGTQLSVL.

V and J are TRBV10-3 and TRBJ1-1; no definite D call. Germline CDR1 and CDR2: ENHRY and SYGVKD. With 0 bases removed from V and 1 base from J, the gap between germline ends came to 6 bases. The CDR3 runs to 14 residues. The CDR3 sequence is CAISESVANTEAFF. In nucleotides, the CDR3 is TGTGCCATCAGTGAGTCGGTAGCGAACACTGAAGCTTTCTTT.

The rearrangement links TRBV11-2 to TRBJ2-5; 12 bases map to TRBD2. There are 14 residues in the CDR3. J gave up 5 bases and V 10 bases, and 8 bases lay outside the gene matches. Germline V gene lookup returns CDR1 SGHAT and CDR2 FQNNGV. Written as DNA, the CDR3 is TGTGCCACCTCTAGCGGGAGGGCCTTGGAGACCCAGTACTTC. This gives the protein CATSSGRALETQYF.

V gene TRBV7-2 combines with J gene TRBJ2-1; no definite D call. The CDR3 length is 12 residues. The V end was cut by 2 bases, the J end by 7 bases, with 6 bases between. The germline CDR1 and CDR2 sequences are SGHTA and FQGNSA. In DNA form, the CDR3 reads TGTGCCAGCAGCTTATTTAGGAATGAGCAGTTCTTC. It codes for CASSLFRNEQFF.

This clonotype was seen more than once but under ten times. CDR3 in DNA: TGTGCCAGCAGTGGTGGGGGGGTCCCTGGGGCCAACGTCCTGACTTTC. Protein sequence: CASSGGGVPGANVLTF. The rearrangement links TRBV2 to TRBJ2-6; 7 bases agree with TRBD2. The junction had 5 bases not matched to a gene; V was cut back by 4 bases and J by 2 bases. The CDR3 loop spans 16 amino acids. CDR1 SNHLY and CDR2 FYNNEI come from the germline V gene.

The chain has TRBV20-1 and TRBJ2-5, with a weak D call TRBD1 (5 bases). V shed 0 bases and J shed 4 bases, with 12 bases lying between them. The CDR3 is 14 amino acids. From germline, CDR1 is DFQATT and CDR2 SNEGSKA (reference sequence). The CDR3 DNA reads TGCAGTGCTAGAGATGCCAGGGCGGCAGAGACCCAGTACTTC. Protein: CSARDARAAETQYF.